Sample share makes the clone carrying this TCR beta chain medium-sized. Measured with immunoSEQ multiplex PCR; TCRdb has only the in-frame clones, and not every one. The sample lists about 95,000 clones; around 86% were seen once. The data were obtained in a study of PD-L1 blockade in urothelial cancer. Time point indicated: pretreatment peripheral blood. The receptor was derived from a man aged 60 to 69 with urothelial cancer. The starting material was PBMCs, obtained around atezolizumab (anti-PD-L1) treatment.

The CDR3 sequence: CASSQERTAPYEQYF. The CDR3 DNA reads as TGCGCCAGCAGCCAAGAGCGGACAGCCCCCTACGAGCAGTACTTC. The chain links TRBV4-1 to TRBJ2-7, with D perhaps matching TRBD1 (6 bases). Trimming left V 0 bases short and J 2 bases short, with 11 bases between. Germline CDR1 is MGHRA and CDR2 is YSYEKL. The CDR3 is 15 amino acids.